This T cell receptor (beta chain) was sequenced for a study of CD8+CD57+ T cells in acquired aplastic anemia. Those patients picked for sequencing had displayed CD8+CD57+ cell expansion on flow cytometry. V lost 6 bases and J lost 6, with 19 bases in between. CDR1 is MNHNS and CDR2 is SASEGT in the germline V gene. The CDR3 covers 15 residues. The template for TCR beta VDJ and CDR3 sequence profiling was genomic DNA. TCRdb re-called the reads with MiXCR, one entry per CDR3 protein. Among roughly 500,000 distinct CDR3 sequences listed, around 30% were seen once. Sequenced: sorted CD4+, CD8+, or CD8+CD57+ T cells (not recorded which) from PBMCs. The chain links TRBV6-1 to TRBJ2-3; D gene uncertain. The TCR sequence derives from a human donor with aplastic anemia. CDR3 sequence reads: CASRVLSPRDDTQYF. For the CDR3, the DNA is TGTGCCAGCAGGGTACTTTCTCCAAGAGACGATACGCAGTATTTT.